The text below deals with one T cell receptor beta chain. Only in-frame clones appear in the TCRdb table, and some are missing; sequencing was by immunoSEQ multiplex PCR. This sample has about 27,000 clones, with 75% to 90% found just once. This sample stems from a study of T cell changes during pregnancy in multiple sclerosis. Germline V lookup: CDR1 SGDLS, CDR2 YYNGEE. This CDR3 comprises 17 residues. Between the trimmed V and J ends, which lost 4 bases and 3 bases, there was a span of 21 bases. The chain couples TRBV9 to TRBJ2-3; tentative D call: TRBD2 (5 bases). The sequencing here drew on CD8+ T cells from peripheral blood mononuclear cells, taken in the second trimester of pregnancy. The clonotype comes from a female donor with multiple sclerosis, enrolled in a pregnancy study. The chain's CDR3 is CASSPANSGKPTDTQYF. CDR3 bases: TGTGCCAGCAGCCCAGCCAACAGCGGTAAACCTACAGATACGCAGTATTTT.